This TCR beta chain emerged from a study of graft-versus-host responses after intestinal transplantation. This table comes from immunoSEQ multiplex PCR, and its TCRdb copy is limited to in-frame clones, with some not included. The sample records under 2,000 clones, 90% to 95% being singletons. The ends were cut back, 1 base at V and 4 bases at J, with 11 bases in the middle. The germline V gene encodes CDR1 SGHAT and CDR2 FQNNGV. This CDR3 region has 14 residues. The V call is TRBV11-2, the J call TRBJ2-7; D assignment may be TRBD1 or TRBD2 (5 bases each). This material consisted of PBMCs, taken 16 days after intestinal transplant. The TCR comes from a human patient who received an intestinal transplant, so some T cells may come from the graft donor. CDR3 in amino acids: CASSLGGRAYEQYF. For the CDR3, the DNA is TGTGCCAGCAGCTTAGGGGGGAGAGCGTACGAGCAGTACTTC. Together with reference TRBV11-2 and TRBJ2-7, the CDR3 gives the full variable domain: EAGVAQSPRYKIIEKRQSVAFWCNPISGHATLYWYQQILGQGPKLLIQFQNNGVVDDSQLPKDRFSAERLKGVDSTLKIQPAKLEDSAVYLCASSLGGRAYEQYFGPGTRLTVT.